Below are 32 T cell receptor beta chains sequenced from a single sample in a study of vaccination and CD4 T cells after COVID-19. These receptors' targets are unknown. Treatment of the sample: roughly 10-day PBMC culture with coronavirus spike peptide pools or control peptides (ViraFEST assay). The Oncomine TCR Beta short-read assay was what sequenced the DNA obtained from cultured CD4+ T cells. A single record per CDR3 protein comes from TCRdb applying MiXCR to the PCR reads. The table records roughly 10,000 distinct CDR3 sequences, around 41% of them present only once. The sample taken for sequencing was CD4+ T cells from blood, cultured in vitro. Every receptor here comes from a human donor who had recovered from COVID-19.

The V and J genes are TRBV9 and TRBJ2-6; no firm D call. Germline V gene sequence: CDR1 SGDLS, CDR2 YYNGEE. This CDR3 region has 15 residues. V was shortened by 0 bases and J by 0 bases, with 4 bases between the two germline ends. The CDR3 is CASSVEGSGANVLTF. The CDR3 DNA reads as TGTGCCAGCAGCGTAGAGGGCTCTGGGGCCAACGTCCTGACTTTC.

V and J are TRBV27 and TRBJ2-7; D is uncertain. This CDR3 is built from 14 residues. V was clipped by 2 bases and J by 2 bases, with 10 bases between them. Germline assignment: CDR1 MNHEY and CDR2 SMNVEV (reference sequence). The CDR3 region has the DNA TGTGCCAGCAGTTTAATGGGAAAAACCTACGAGCAGTACTTC. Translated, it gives CASSLMGKTYEQYF.

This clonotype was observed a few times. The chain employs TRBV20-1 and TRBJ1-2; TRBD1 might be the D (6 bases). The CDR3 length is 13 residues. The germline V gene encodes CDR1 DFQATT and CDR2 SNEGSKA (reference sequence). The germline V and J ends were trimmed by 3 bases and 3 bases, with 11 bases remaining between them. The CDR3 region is CSASTGQYYGYTF. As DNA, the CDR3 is TGCAGTGCTAGTACAGGGCAATACTATGGCTACACCTTC.

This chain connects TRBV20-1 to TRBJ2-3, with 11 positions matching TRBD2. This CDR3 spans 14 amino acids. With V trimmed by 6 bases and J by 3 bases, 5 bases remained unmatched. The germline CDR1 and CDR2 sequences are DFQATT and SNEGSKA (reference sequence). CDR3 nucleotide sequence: TGCAGTGCACTTAGCGGGAGGGCAACAGATACGCAGTATTTT. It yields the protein CSALSGRATDTQYF.

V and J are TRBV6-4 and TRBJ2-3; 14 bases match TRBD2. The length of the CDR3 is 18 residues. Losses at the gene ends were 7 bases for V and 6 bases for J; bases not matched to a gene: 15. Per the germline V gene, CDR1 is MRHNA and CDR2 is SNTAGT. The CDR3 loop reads CASNPGLAGEGGGDTQYF. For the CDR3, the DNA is TGTGCCAGCAACCCGGGACTAGCGGGAGAGGGGGGGGGTGATACGCAGTATTTT.

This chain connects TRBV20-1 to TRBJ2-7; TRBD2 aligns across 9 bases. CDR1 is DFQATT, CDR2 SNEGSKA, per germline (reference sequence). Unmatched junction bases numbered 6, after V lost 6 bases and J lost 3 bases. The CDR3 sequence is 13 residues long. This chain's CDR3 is CSAPWRGGYEQYF. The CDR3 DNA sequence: TGCAGTGCCCCATGGCGGGGGGGCTACGAGCAGTACTTC.

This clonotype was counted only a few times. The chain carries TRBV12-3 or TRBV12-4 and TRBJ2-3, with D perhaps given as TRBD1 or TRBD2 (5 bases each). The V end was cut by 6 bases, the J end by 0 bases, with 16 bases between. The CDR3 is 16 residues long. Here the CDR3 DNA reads TGTGCCAGCAGCTCCAACCGGGGACCTAGCACAGATACGCAGTATTTT. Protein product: CASSSNRGPSTDTQYF.

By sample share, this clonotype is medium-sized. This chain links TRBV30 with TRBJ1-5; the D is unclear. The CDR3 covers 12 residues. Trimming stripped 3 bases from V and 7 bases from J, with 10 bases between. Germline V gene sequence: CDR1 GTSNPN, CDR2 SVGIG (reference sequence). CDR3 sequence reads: CAWSPGSQPQHF. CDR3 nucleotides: TGTGCCTGGAGCCCCGGTAGCCAGCCCCAGCATTTT.

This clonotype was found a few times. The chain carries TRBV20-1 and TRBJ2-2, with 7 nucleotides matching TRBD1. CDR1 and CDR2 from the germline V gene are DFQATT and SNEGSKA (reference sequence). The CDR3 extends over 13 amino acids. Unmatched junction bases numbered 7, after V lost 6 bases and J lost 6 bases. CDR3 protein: CSARDREAGELFF. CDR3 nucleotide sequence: TGCAGTGCACGGGACAGAGAGGCCGGGGAGCTGTTTTTT.

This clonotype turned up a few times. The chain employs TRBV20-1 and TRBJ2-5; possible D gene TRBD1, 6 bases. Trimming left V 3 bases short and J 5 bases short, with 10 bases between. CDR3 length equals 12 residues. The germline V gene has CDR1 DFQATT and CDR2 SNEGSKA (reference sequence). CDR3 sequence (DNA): TGCAGTGCTAGTCGCCAGGGGGAGACCCAGTACTTC. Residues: CSASRQGETQYF.

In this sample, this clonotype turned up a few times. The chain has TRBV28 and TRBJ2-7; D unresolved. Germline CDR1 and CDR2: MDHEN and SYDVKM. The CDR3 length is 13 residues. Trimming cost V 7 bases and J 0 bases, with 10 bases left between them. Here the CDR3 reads CASTSDGSYEQYF. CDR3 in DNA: TGTGCCAGCACCTCGGACGGCTCCTACGAGCAGTACTTC.

CDR3 nucleotide sequence: TGTGCCAGCAGTTTAAAACAGGGGAACTACGAGCAGTACTTC. It translates to CASSLKQGNYEQYF. The chain has TRBV12-3 or TRBV12-4 and TRBJ2-7, with 7 positions matching TRBD1. The junction had 4 bases not matched to a gene; V was cut back by 2 bases and J by 3 bases. This CDR3 spans 14 amino acids.

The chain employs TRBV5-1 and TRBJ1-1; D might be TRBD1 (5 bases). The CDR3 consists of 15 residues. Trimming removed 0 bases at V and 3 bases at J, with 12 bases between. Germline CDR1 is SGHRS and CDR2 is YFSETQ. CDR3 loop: CASSLDSGVHTEAFF. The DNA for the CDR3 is TGCGCCAGCAGCTTGGACTCGGGGGTTCACACTGAAGCTTTCTTT.

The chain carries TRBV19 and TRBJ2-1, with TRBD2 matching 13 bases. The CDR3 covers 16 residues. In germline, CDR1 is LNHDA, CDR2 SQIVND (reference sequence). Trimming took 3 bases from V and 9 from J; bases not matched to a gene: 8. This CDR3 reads CASSIRGGLAGSEQFF. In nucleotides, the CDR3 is TGTGCCAGTAGTATTCGGGGGGGACTAGCGGGGAGTGAGCAGTTCTTC.

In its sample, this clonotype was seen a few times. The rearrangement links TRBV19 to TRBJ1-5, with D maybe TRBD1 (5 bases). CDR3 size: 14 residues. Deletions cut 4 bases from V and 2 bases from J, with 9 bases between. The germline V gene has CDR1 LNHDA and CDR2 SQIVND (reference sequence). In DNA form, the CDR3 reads TGTGCCAGTAGTACCACAGGTGGCAATCAGCCCCAGCATTTT. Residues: CASSTTGGNQPQHF.

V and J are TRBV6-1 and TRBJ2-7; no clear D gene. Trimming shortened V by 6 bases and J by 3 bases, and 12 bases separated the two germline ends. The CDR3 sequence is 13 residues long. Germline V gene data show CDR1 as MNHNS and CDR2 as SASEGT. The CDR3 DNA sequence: TGTGCCAGCAGGCGAGGCAAAAACTACGAGCAGTACTTC. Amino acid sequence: CASRRGKNYEQYF.

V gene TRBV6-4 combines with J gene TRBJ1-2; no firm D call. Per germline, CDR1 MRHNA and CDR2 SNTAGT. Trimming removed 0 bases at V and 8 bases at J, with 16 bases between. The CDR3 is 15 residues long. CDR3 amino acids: CASSDSRDRSLGYTF. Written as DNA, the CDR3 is TGTGCCAGCAGTGACTCGCGAGACCGATCCCTGGGCTACACCTTC.

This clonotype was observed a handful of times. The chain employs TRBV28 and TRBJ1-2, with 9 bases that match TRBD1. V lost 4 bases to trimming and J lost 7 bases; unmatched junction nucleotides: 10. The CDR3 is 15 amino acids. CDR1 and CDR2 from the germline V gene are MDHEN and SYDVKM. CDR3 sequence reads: CASSSPGQGRGGYTF. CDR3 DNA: TGTGCCAGCAGTTCTCCGGGACAGGGTCGGGGTGGCTACACCTTC.

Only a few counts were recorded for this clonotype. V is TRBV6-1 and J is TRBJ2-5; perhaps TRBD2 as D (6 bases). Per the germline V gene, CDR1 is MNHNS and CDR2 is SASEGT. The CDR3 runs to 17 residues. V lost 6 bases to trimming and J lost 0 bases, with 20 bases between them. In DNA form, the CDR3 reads TGTGCCAGCAGCTTATATTGGAGTAGCGGATACCAAGAGACCCAGTACTTC. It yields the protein CASSLYWSSGYQETQYF.

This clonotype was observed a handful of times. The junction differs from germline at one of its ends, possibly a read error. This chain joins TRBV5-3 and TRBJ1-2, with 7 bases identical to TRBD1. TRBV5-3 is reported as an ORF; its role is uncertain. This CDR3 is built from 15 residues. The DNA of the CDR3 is TGTGCCAGCAGCCAACGCGCGAGGACAGGCGTCTTAGACTCCTTC. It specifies CASSQRARTGVLDSF.

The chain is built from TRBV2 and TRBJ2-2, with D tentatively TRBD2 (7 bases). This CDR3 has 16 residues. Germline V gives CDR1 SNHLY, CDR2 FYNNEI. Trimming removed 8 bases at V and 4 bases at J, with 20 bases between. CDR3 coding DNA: TGTGCCAGCCAGGGACAAGCTAGCGGAAGCACCGGGGAGCTGTTTTTT. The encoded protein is CASQGQASGSTGELFF.

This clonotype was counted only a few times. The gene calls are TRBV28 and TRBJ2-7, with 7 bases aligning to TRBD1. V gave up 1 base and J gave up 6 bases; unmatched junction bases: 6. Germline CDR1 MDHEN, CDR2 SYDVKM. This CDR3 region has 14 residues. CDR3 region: CASSLSHRGGEQYF. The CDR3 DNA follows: TGTGCCAGCAGTTTATCCCACAGGGGTGGCGAGCAGTACTTC. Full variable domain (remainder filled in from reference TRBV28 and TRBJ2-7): DVKVTQSSRYLVKRTGEKVFLECVQDMDHENMFWYRQDPGLGLRLIYFSYDVKMKEKGDIPEGYSVSREKKERFSLILESASTNQTSMYLCASSLSHRGGEQYFGPGTRLTVT.

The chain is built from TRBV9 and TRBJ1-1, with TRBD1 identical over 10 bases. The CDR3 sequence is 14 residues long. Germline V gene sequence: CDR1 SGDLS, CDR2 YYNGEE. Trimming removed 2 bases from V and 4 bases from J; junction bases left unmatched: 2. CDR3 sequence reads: CASSVGQGFTEAFF. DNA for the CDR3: TGTGCCAGCAGCGTGGGACAGGGGTTCACTGAAGCTTTCTTT.

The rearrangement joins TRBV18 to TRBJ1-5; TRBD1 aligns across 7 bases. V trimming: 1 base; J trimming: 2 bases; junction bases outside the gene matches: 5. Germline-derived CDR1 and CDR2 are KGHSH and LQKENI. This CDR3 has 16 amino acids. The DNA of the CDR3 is TGTGCCAGCTCACCACGGGCAGGGGGACGCAATCAGCCCCAGCATTTT. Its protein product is CASSPRAGGRNQPQHF.

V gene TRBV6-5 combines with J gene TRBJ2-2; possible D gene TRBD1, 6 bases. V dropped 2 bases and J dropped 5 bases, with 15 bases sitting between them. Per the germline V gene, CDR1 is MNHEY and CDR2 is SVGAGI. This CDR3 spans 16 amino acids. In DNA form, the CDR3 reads TGTGCCAGCAGTTACGGTGGGAACAGGGCGACCGGGGAGCTGTTTTTT. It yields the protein CASSYGGNRATGELFF.

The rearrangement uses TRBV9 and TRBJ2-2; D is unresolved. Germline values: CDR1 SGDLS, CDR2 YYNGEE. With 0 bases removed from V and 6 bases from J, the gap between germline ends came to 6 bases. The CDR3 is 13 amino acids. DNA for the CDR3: TGTGCCAGCAGCGTAGCTCTATCCGGGGAGCTGTTTTTT. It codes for CASSVALSGELFF.

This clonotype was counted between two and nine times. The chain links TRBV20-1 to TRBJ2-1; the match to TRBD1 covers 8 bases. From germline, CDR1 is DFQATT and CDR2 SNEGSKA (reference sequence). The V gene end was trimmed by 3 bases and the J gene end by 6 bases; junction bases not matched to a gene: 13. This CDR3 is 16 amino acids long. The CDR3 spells CSASPSHRGTGNEQFF. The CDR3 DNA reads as TGCAGTGCTAGCCCCTCGCACAGGGGGACAGGCAATGAGCAGTTCTTC.

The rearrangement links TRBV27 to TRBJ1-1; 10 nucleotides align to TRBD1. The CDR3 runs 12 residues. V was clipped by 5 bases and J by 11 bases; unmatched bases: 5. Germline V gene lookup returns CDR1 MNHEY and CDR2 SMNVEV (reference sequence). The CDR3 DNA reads TGTGCCAGCAGTCCGGGGACAGGGGCGGCTTTCTTT. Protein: CASSPGTGAAFF.

CDR3 coding DNA: TGCAGTGCTAGAAGGGGCATCTCTGGAAACACCATATATTTT. Translation: CSARRGISGNTIYF. The chain links TRBV20-1 to TRBJ1-3, with D possibly TRBD1 on 5 matching bases. The V gene's germline CDR1 is DFQATT and CDR2 SNEGSKA (reference sequence). CDR3 length: 14 residues. The V end lost 2 bases, the J end lost 0 bases, and 8 bases lay between the germline ends.

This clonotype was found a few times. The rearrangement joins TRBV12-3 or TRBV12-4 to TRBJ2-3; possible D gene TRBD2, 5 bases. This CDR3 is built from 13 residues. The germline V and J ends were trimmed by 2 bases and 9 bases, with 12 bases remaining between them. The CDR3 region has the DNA TGTGCCAGCAGTTTAAAGGACTCAGGAACGCAGTATTTT. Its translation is CASSLKDSGTQYF.

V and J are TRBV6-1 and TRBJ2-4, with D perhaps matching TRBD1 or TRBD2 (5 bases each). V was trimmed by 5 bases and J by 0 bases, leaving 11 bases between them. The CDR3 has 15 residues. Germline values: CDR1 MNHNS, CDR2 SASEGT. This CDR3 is CASSTGTLAKNIQYF. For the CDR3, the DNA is TGTGCCAGCAGTACTGGGACGTTAGCCAAAAACATTCAGTACTTC.

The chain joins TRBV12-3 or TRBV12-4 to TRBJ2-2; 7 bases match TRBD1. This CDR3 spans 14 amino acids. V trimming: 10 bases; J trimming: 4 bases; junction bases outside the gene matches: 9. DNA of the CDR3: TGTGCCACCACCGGGACAGATACCACCGGGGAGCTGTTTTTT. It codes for CATTGTDTTGELFF.